A single sample is the source of the 20 T cell receptor beta chains below, sequenced in a study of blood T cell repertoires in COVID-19. The repertoire was sequenced with immunoSEQ multiplex PCR; TCRdb's copy has only in-frame clones and lacks some. This table has approximately 120,000 clones, roughly 80% appearing once. The specimen was peripheral blood. All receptors derive from a human donor in a cohort sampled during active COVID-19.

The gene calls are TRBV29-1 and TRBJ2-3, with 10 positions matching TRBD2. Unmatched junction bases numbered 7, after V lost 6 bases and J lost 7 bases. The CDR3 is made up of 13 amino acids. Germline CDR1 reads SQVTM; CDR2 reads ANQGSEA. CDR3 DNA: TGCAGCGTACGAGCGGGGGGGCGGCATACGCAGTATTTT. Translation: CSVRAGGRHTQYF.

This clone was detected once. The chain joins TRBV5-1 to TRBJ2-3, with D possibly matching TRBD2 (5 bases). Germline V gene sequence: CDR1 SGHRS, CDR2 YFSETQ. V dropped 4 bases and J dropped 5 bases, with 17 bases sitting between them. This CDR3 region has 15 residues. CDR3 in amino acids: CASSRTHTGEDTQYF. The CDR3 nucleotides are TGCGCCAGCAGCAGGACTCACACCGGAGAAGATACGCAGTATTTT.

The chain recombines TRBV6-2 or TRBV6-3 with TRBJ2-1, with D perhaps matching TRBD2 (5 bases). CDR1 is MNHEY, CDR2 SVGEGT, per germline. Trimming left V 5 bases short and J 8 bases short, with 10 bases between. The CDR3 consists of 12 residues. The CDR3 sequence: CASSGLAYEQFF. The CDR3 coding sequence is TGTGCCAGCAGTGGCCTAGCCTATGAGCAGTTCTTC.

V usage is TRBV10-3 and J usage is TRBJ2-1; 7 nucleotides match TRBD2. V trimming: 3 bases; J trimming: 12 bases; junction bases outside the gene matches: 8. CDR1 ENHRY and CDR2 SYGVKD come from the germline V gene. This CDR3 contains 13 residues. CDR3 loop: CAISEETSIGQFF. The CDR3 bases are TGTGCCATCAGTGAAGAGACTAGCATCGGGCAGTTCTTC.

The rearrangement joins TRBV30 to TRBJ1-3; 7 nucleotides agree with TRBD1. The CDR3 is made up of 15 amino acids. Germline V gene data show CDR1 as GTSNPN and CDR2 as SVGIG (reference sequence). V shed 4 bases, J shed 2 bases, and the junction held 8 bases outside the gene matches. CDR3 loop: CAWTQVGTAGNTIYF. The DNA for the CDR3 is TGTGCCTGGACCCAAGTTGGGACAGCTGGAAACACCATATATTTT.

The J gene is TRBJ1-2, the V gene TRBV10-3; 7 nucleotides agree with TRBD1. Germline values: CDR1 ENHRY, CDR2 SYGVKD. J lost 5 bases, V lost 2 bases, and 2 bases had no gene match. There are 13 residues in the CDR3. CDR3 sequence reads: CAISETGEYGYTF. In DNA form, the CDR3 reads TGTGCCATCAGTGAGACAGGGGAGTATGGCTACACCTTC.

The CDR3 sequence is CAWSSYGSPGLAGDEQFF. DNA for the CDR3: TGTGCCTGGAGTTCCTACGGCTCCCCGGGACTAGCGGGAGACGAGCAGTTCTTC. The chain links TRBV30 to TRBJ2-1; 14 positions agree with TRBD2. V shed 2 bases, J shed 10 bases, and the junction held 16 bases outside the gene matches. The CDR3 is made up of 18 amino acids. Looked up from germline, CDR1 is GTSNPN and CDR2 is SVGIG (reference sequence).

V is TRBV12-3 or TRBV12-4 and J is TRBJ1-2, with D unclear. V lost 8 bases to trimming and J lost 1 base, with 11 bases between them. The CDR3 is 13 residues long. For the CDR3, the DNA is TGTGCCAGCTCCGACCAGGTTAACTATGGCTACACCTTC. This codes for CASSDQVNYGYTF.

V usage is TRBV19 and J usage is TRBJ1-6; 7 positions agree with TRBD1. Looked up from germline, CDR1 is LNHDA and CDR2 is SQIVND (reference sequence). J gave up 7 bases and V 8 bases, and 5 bases lay outside the gene matches. This CDR3 contains 13 residues. Here the CDR3 reads CASRDSRNSPLHF. CDR3 DNA: TGTGCCAGTCGGGACAGCCGAAATTCACCCCTCCACTTT. Together with reference TRBV19 and TRBJ1-6, the CDR3 gives the full variable domain: DGGITQSPKYLFRKEGQNVTLSCEQNLNHDAMYWYRQDPGQGLRLIYYSQIVNDFQKGDIAEGYSVSREKKESFPLTVTSAQKNPTAFYLCASRDSRNSPLHFGNGTRLTVT.

The chain uses TRBV19 and TRBJ2-6; D is ambiguous. The length of the CDR3 is 16 residues. The germline V gene has CDR1 LNHDA and CDR2 SQIVND (reference sequence). Trimming removed 4 bases at V and 0 bases at J, with 10 bases between. The CDR3 sequence is CASSTAAYSGANVLTF. The DNA for the CDR3 is TGTGCCAGTAGTACGGCGGCGTACTCTGGGGCCAACGTCCTGACTTTC. Complete variable domain (other parts from reference TRBV19 and TRBJ2-6): DGGITQSPKYLFRKEGQNVTLSCEQNLNHDAMYWYRQDPGQGLRLIYYSQIVNDFQKGDIAEGYSVSREKKESFPLTVTSAQKNPTAFYLCASSTAAYSGANVLTFGAGSRLTVL.

The chain couples TRBV20-1 to TRBJ1-1; no reliable D call. V lost 4 bases and J 7 bases, leaving 10 bases between the germline ends. CDR1 DFQATT and CDR2 SNEGSKA come from the germline V gene (reference sequence). The CDR3 contains 11 residues. CDR3 sequence: CSAIREVEAFF. Here the CDR3 DNA reads TGCAGTGCTATTAGGGAGGTTGAAGCTTTCTTT.

The chain joins TRBV5-1 to TRBJ2-7; D remains ambiguous. Germline-derived CDR1 and CDR2 are SGHRS and YFSETQ. The CDR3 runs to 11 residues. Trimming removed 4 bases from V and 6 bases from J, with 8 bases in between. CDR3 in DNA: TGCGCCAGCAGCCCTGGGCGCGAGCAGTACTTC. Translating it yields CASSPGREQYF.

The J gene is TRBJ1-2, the V gene TRBV7-9; TRBD1 aligns across 8 bases. Germline-derived CDR1 and CDR2 are SEHNR and FQNEAQ (reference sequence). V gave up 5 bases and J gave up 3 bases; unmatched junction bases: 17. This CDR3 is built from 18 residues. This CDR3 reads CASSIWTGRTGGYYGYTF. The CDR3 DNA follows: TGTGCCAGCAGCATATGGACAGGGAGGACTGGAGGATACTATGGCTACACCTTC.

J is TRBJ2-2 and V is TRBV6-4, with a weak D call TRBD1 (5 bases). CDR1 and CDR2 (germline): MRHNA, SNTAGT. The CDR3 contains 16 residues. CDR3 in amino acids: CATRYWGREDPGELFF. In DNA, the CDR3 is TGTGCTACTCGATACTGGGGCAGGGAAGATCCCGGGGAGCTGTTTTTT.

CDR3: CASSYLGSGTGEQYF. The DNA of the CDR3 is TGTGCCAGCAGTTACTTAGGCTCGGGTACCGGCGAGCAGTACTTC. The chain combines TRBV6-5 with TRBJ2-7; D is ambiguous. This CDR3 spans 15 amino acids. Germline-derived CDR1 and CDR2 are MNHEY and SVGAGI. The V gene lost 1 base and the J gene lost 6 bases, with 16 bases spanning the gap.

The rearrangement links TRBV30 to TRBJ2-7; D is unresolved. The CDR3 has 12 residues. Trimming removed 3 bases at V and 1 base at J, with 7 bases between. CDR1 and CDR2 from the germline V gene are GTSNPN and SVGIG (reference sequence). CDR3 DNA: TGTGCCTGGAGCTTTCGGTCCTACGAGCAGTACTTC. This translates into CAWSFRSYEQYF.

The chain links TRBV7-9 to TRBJ1-2; weak D call: TRBD1 (6 bases). The V gene's germline CDR1 is SEHNR and CDR2 FQNEAQ (reference sequence). With 3 bases removed from V and 5 bases from J, the gap between germline ends came to 13 bases. The CDR3 loop spans 14 amino acids. CDR3 coding DNA: TGTGCCAGCAGCTTTGGACAGCAGCTATATGGCTACACCTTC. Translation: CASSFGQQLYGYTF. Supplemented by reference TRBV7-9 and TRBJ1-2, the full variable domain reads DTGVSQNPRHKITKRGQNVTFRCDPISEHNRLYWYRQTLGQGPEFLTYFQNEAQLEKSRLLSDRFSAERPKGSFSTLEIQRTEQGDSAMYLCASSFGQQLYGYTFGSGTRLTVV.

This sequence joins TRBV4-1 and TRBJ2-2; 7 bases are a match to TRBD2. V lost 5 bases and J lost 4; bases outside the gene matches: 4. The germline V gene has CDR1 MGHRA and CDR2 YSYEKL. The CDR3 spans 14 residues. CDR3 region: CASSKRELTGELFF. CDR3 sequence (DNA): TGCGCCAGCAGCAAGCGGGAACTCACCGGGGAGCTGTTTTTT.

The CDR3 protein is CATTRQGTSNQPQHF. The CDR3 DNA reads TGTGCCACCACGCGGCAGGGGACTAGCAATCAGCCCCAGCATTTT. The rearrangement joins TRBV24-1 to TRBJ1-5; possible D gene TRBD1, 6 bases. The V end was cut by 8 bases, the J end by 0 bases, with 13 bases between. CDR1 and CDR2 (germline): KGHDR, SFDVKD. The CDR3 covers 15 residues.

The rearrangement joins TRBV7-9 to TRBJ1-4; D uncertain. This CDR3 has 15 amino acids. Trimming took 8 bases from V and 6 from J, leaving 19 bases between them. Germline V gene data show CDR1 as SEHNR and CDR2 as FQNEAQ (reference sequence). CDR3 DNA sequence: TGTGCCAGCGCATCATTCGGCGGGATTCATGAAAAACTGTTTTTT. Amino acids: CASASFGGIHEKLFF. Full variable domain (rest looked up from reference TRBV7-9 and TRBJ1-4): DTGVSQNPRHKITKRGQNVTFRCDPISEHNRLYWYRQTLGQGPEFLTYFQNEAQLEKSRLLSDRFSAERPKGSFSTLEIQRTEQGDSAMYLCASASFGGIHEKLFFGSGTQLSVL.